The T cell receptor beta chain under discussion was sequenced for a study of post-analysis software for immune sequencing data. On the study more broadly: Recorded disease courses covered relapsing-remitting, secondary progressive and progressive-relapsing multiple sclerosis. Some patients had no subtype annotation.

The CDR3 has 18 amino acids. The V segment lost 3 bases and the J segment 1 base; nucleotides outside the gene matches: 11. Germline CDR1 is LGHDT and CDR2 is YNNKEL (reference sequence). Whole-study findings and limits: The study found TRBV5-6, TRBV5-1 and TRBV20-1 among several TRBV segments more frequent in patients than controls. By F measure, strong co-clustering occurred among samples prepared in the same batch.

Turning to this clonotype: Its antigen is undetermined.

Prepared libraries of TCR beta cDNA carried unique molecular identifiers. Using its own MiXCR run on the PCR reads, TCRdb lists one record per CDR3 protein. The sample yields 450,000 to 650,000 distinct CDR3 sequences, roughly 45% seen once. The sample comprised blood. The chain employs TRBV3-1 and TRBJ2-5; 10 bases match TRBD2. The origin of this receptor is a girl aged 10 to 17 with multiple sclerosis. CDR3 DNA sequence: TGTGCCAGCAGCCATCTGCTAGCGGGAGACAGCGGCCAAGAGACCCAGTACTTC. Translation gives CASSHLLAGDSGQETQYF.